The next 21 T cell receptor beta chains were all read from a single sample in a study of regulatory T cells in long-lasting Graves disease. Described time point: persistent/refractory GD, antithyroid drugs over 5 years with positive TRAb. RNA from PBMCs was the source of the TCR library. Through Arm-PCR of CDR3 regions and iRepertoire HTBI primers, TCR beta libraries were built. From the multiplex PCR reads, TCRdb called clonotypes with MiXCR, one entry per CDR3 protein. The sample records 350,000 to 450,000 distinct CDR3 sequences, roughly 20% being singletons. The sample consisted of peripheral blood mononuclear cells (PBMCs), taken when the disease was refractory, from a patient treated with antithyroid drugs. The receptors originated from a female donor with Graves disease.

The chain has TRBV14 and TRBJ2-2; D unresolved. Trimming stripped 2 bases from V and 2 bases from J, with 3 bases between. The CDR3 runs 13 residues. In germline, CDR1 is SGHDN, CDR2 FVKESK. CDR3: CASSQHNTGELFF. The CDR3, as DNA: TGTGCCAGCAGCCAACACAACACCGGGGAGCTGTTTTTT.

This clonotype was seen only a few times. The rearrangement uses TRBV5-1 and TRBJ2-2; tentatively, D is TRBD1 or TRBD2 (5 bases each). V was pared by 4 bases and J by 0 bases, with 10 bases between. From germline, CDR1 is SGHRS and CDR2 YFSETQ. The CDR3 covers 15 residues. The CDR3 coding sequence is TGCGCCAGCAGCCGGGACGCTCCGAACACCGGGGAGCTGTTTTTT. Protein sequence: CASSRDAPNTGELFF. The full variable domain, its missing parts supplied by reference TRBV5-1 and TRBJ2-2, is KAGVTQTPRYLIKTRGQQVTLSCSPISGHRSVSWYQQTPGQGLQFLFEYFSETQRNKGNFPGRFSGRQFSNSRSEMNVSTLELGDSALYLCASSRDAPNTGELFFGEGSRLTVL.

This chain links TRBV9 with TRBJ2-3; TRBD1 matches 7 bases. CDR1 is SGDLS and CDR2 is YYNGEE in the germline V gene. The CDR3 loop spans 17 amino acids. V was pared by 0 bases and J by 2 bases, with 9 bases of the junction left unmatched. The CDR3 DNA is TGTGCCAGCAGCGTAGTGATCCCCCAGGGGGACACAGATACGCAGTATTTT. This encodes CASSVVIPQGDTDTQYF.

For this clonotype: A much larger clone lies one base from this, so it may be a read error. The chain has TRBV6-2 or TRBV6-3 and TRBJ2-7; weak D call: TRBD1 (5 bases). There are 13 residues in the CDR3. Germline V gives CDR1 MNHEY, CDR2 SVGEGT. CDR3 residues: CASSPIGAYGQYF. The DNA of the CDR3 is TGTGCCAGCAGTCCCATTGGGGCCTACGGGCAGTACTTC.

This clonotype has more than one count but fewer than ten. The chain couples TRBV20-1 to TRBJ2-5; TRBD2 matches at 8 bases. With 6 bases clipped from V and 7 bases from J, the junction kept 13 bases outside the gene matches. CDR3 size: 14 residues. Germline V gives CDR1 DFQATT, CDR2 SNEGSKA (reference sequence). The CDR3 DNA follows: TGCAGTGCGGGAAGCGGGAGCCCCTTCGGGACCCAGTACTTC. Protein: CSAGSGSPFGTQYF.

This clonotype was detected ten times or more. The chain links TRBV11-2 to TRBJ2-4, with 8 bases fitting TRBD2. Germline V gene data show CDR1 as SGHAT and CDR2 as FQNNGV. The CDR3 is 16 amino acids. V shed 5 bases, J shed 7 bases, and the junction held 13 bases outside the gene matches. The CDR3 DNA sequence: TGTGCCAGCAGCCCCCCGACAGGCTCGGGGGGGAACATTCAGTACTTC. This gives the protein CASSPPTGSGGNIQYF.

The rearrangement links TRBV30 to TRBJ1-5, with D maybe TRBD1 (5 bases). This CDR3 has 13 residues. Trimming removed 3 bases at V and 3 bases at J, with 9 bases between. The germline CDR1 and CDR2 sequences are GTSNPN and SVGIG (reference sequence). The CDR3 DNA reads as TGTGCCTGGAGGGGGGGTTTCAATCAGCCCCAGCATTTT. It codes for CAWRGGFNQPQHF.

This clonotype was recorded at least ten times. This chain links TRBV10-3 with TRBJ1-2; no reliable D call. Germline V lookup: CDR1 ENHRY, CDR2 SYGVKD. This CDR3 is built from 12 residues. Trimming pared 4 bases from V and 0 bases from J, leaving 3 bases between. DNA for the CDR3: TGTGCCATCAGTGCCGCTAACTATGGCTACACCTTC. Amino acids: CAISAANYGYTF.

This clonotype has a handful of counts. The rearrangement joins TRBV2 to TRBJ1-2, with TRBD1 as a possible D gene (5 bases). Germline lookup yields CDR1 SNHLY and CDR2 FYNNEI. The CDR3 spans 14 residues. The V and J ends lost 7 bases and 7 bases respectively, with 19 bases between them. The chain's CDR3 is CASTPGGGFPGYTF. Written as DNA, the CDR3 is TGTGCCAGCACCCCGGGCGGGGGGTTCCCTGGCTACACCTTC.

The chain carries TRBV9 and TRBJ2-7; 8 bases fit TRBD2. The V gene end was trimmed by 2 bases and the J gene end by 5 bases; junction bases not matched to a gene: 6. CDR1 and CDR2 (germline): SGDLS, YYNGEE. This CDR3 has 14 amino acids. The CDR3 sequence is CASSVRAGEDEQYF. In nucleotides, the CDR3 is TGTGCCAGCAGCGTCAGAGCGGGAGAGGACGAGCAGTACTTC.

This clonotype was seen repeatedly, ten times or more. The CDR3 DNA reads TGTGCCAGCAGTCCGCGTGAAGACACCTACGAGCAGTACTTC. As protein: CASSPREDTYEQYF. J is TRBJ2-7 and V is TRBV28, with unresolved D. The V gene lost 5 bases and the J gene lost 2 bases, with 13 bases spanning the gap. The CDR3 contains 14 residues. Germline values: CDR1 MDHEN, CDR2 SYDVKM.

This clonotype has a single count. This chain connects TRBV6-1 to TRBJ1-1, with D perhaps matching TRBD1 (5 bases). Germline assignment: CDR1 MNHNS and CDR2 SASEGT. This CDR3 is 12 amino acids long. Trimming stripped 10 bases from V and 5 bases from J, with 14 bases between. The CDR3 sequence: CATSGVSTEAFF. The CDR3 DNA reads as TGTGCCACCTCGGGGGTTTCAACTGAAGCTTTCTTT.

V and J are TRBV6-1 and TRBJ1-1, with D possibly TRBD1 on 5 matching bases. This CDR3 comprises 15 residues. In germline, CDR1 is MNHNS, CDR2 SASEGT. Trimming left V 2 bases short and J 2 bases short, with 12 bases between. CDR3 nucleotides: TGTGCCAGCAGTGAAAGGGGACCTAGCAACACTGAAGCTTTCTTT. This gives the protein CASSERGPSNTEAFF.

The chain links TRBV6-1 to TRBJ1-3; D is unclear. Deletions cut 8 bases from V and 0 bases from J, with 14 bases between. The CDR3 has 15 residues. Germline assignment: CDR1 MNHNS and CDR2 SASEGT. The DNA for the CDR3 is TGTGCCAGCTCTTGGGGAGTCATCTCTGGAAACACCATATATTTT. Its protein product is CASSWGVISGNTIYF.

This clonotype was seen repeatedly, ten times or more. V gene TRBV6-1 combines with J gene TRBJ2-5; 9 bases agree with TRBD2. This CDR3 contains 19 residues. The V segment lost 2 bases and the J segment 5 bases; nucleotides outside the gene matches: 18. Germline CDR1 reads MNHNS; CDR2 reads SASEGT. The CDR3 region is CASSEIRAGGGPFGETQYF. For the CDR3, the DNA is TGTGCCAGCAGTGAAATTCGGGCGGGAGGGGGGCCCTTTGGGGAGACCCAGTACTTC.

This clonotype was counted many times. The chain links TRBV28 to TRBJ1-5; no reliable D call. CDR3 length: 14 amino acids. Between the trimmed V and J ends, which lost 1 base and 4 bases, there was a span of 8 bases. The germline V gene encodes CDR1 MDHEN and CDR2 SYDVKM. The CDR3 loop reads CASSLFGVNQPQHF. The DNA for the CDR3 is TGTGCCAGCAGTTTATTCGGGGTAAATCAGCCCCAGCATTTT. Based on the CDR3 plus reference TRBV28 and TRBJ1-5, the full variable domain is DVKVTQSSRYLVKRTGEKVFLECVQDMDHENMFWYRQDPGLGLRLIYFSYDVKMKEKGDIPEGYSVSREKKERFSLILESASTNQTSMYLCASSLFGVNQPQHFGDGTRLSIL.

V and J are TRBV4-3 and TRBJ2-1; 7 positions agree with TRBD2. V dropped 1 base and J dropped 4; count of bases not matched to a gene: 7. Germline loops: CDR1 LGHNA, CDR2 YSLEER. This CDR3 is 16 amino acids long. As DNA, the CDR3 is TGCGCCAGCAGCCAAGCCCCCCTAGCGGCTTACAATGAGCAGTTCTTC. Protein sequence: CASSQAPLAAYNEQFF.

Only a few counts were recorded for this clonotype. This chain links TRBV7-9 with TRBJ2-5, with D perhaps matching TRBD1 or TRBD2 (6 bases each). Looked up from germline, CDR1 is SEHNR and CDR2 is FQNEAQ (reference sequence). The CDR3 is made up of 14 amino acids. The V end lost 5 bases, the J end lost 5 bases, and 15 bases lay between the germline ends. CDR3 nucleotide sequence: TGTGCCAGCAGCCTCTCGGGGGCAAGGGAGACCCAGTACTTC. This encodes CASSLSGARETQYF.

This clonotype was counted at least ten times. The CDR3 spells CASRPGLAVTVGELFF. CDR3 DNA sequence: TGTGCCAGCAGGCCGGGACTAGCGGTAACGGTCGGGGAGCTGTTTTTT. V gene TRBV12-3 or TRBV12-4 combines with J gene TRBJ2-2; 11 bases fit TRBD2. The J segment lost 7 bases and the V segment lost 6 bases, leaving 10 bases of the junction unmatched. The CDR3 totals 16 residues.

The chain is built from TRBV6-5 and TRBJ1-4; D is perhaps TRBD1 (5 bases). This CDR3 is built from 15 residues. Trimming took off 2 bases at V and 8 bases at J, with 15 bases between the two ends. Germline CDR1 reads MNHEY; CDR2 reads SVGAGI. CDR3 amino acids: CASSYQVTVPEKLFF. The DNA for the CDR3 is TGTGCCAGCAGTTACCAGGTGACAGTGCCGGAAAAACTGTTTTTT.

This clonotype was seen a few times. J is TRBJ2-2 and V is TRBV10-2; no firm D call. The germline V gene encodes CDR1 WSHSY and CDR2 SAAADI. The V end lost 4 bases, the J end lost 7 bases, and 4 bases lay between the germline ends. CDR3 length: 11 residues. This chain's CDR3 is CASSVDGELFF. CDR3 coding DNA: TGCGCCAGCAGTGTCGACGGGGAGCTGTTTTTT.